Listed here are 5 T cell receptor beta chains from one sample, sequenced in a study of blood T cell repertoires in COVID-19. Only in-frame clones appear in the TCRdb table, and some are missing; sequencing was by immunoSEQ multiplex PCR. The sample has hundreds of thousands of clones, roughly 87% seen once. Material for sequencing was PBMCs or T cells enriched from blood (not recorded which). Receptors originate from a woman between 18 and 30 years old who had recovered from COVID-19.

The gene calls are TRBV13 and TRBJ2-7; a possible D gene is TRBD2 (6 bases). Per the germline V gene, CDR1 is PRHDT and CDR2 is FYEKMQ (reference sequence). The CDR3 has 14 residues. The V and J ends lost 0 bases and 3 bases respectively, with 9 bases between them. The CDR3 protein is CASSLGEGGYEQYF. CDR3 bases: TGTGCCAGCAGCTTAGGGGAGGGTGGCTACGAGCAGTACTTC.

The chain joins TRBV27 to TRBJ1-1, with D tentatively TRBD1 (6 bases). The CDR3 length is 14 residues. Germline assignment: CDR1 MNHEY and CDR2 SMNVEV (reference sequence). Trimming took 6 bases from V and 1 from J, leaving 12 bases between them. In DNA, the CDR3 is TGTGCCAGCAGATCTCGGGACAAGAACACTGAAGCTTTCTTT. Amino acids: CASRSRDKNTEAFF.

The V call is TRBV27, the J call TRBJ2-1; maybe TRBD1 (6 bases). The V and J ends lost 3 bases and 3 bases respectively, with 9 bases between them. The germline V gene encodes CDR1 MNHEY and CDR2 SMNVEV (reference sequence). The length of the CDR3 is 14 residues. In DNA, the CDR3 is TGTGCCAGCAGTTTGGGGGCTCTCTACAATGAGCAGTTCTTC. Protein product: CASSLGALYNEQFF.

The chain is built from TRBV24-1 and TRBJ2-3; D may be TRBD2 (5 bases). V was cut by 4 bases and J by 5 bases, with 15 bases left in between. This CDR3 has 15 residues. Germline lookup yields CDR1 KGHDR and CDR2 SFDVKD. CDR3 coding DNA: TGTGCCACCAGTGACCCCGGGGTTGAGGGAGATACGCAGTATTTT. Encoded protein: CATSDPGVEGDTQYF.

V usage is TRBV9 and J usage is TRBJ1-3, with D possibly TRBD1 on 5 matching bases. The CDR3 loop spans 14 amino acids. V was cut by 3 bases and J by 4 bases, with 11 bases left in between. Germline lookup yields CDR1 SGDLS and CDR2 YYNGEE. The CDR3 coding sequence is TGTGCCAGCAGCGAAGGGGCGGTCGGAAACACCATATATTTT. Its translation is CASSEGAVGNTIYF.